One T cell receptor beta chain is described in this entry. These data originate in a study of early T cells in non-severe SARS-CoV-2 infection. V was clipped by 5 bases and J by 8 bases, with 11 bases between them. This CDR3 spans 12 amino acids. CDR1 and CDR2 (germline): MNHEY, SMNVEV (reference sequence). TCRdb recomputed calls from the 5' RACE reads with MiXCR, one row per CDR3 protein. In the table there are some 57,000 distinct CDR3 sequences, less than 9.5% of which are singletons. The sequence was obtained from an adult who was a healthcare worker with PCR-confirmed SARS-CoV-2 infection or an uninfected control (not recorded which). The genes are TRBV27 and TRBJ2-3; D is unresolved. The sample consisted of whole blood. CDR3 bases: TGTGCCAGCAGTGGCCCTCTTGGTACGCAGTATTTT. Translating it yields CASSGPLGTQYF.